The 27 T cell receptor beta chains listed next were all sequenced from one sample in a study of blood T cell repertoires in COVID-19. Only in-frame clones appear in the TCRdb table, and some are missing; sequencing was by immunoSEQ multiplex PCR. This table has under 200,000 clones, around 83% appearing once. The sample taken for sequencing was peripheral blood. These TCRs come from an elderly woman in a cohort sampled during active or convalescent COVID-19.

The V gene is TRBV5-1, the J gene TRBJ2-3; D gene uncertain. CDR1 SGHRS and CDR2 YFSETQ come from the germline V gene. CDR3 length: 14 residues. With 4 bases removed from V and 0 bases from J, the gap between germline ends came to 9 bases. The CDR3 DNA reads TGCGCCAGCAGCGTGGAAACTAGCACAGATACGCAGTATTTT. Its protein product is CASSVETSTDTQYF.

As concerns this clone: This CDR3 is also generated by other DNA sequences in the sample. CDR3 loop: CASSLDRGPGETQYF. For the CDR3, the DNA is TGCGCCAGCAGCCTAGACAGGGGGCCGGGAGAGACCCAGTACTTC. V is TRBV5-1 and J is TRBJ2-5; 10 bases align to TRBD1. The CDR3 runs to 15 residues. Losses at the gene ends were 4 bases for V and 4 bases for J; bases not matched to a gene: 7. The germline V gene has CDR1 SGHRS and CDR2 YFSETQ.

The CDR3 DNA reads as TGCGCCAGCCGGCGGGGGTACAATGAGCAGTTCTTC. It yields the protein CASRRGYNEQFF. The chain recombines TRBV5-1 with TRBJ2-1, with 7 bases that match TRBD2. V gave up 7 bases and J gave up 4 bases; unmatched junction bases: 2. CDR3 length: 12 residues. From germline, CDR1 is SGHRS and CDR2 YFSETQ.

This clone was seen only a few times. V is TRBV10-3 and J is TRBJ1-2, with 11 bases aligning to TRBD1. V shed 2 bases and J 8 bases; nucleotides not matched to a gene: 4. Looked up from germline, CDR1 is ENHRY and CDR2 is SYGVKD. The CDR3 runs 14 residues. The CDR3 nucleotides are TGTGCCATCAGTGAGGCGGGACAGGGGGTAGGCTACACCTTC. Residues: CAISEAGQGVGYTF.

V gene TRBV27 combines with J gene TRBJ1-3, with TRBD1 matching over 11 bases. The length of the CDR3 is 17 residues. V lost 1 base and J lost 2; bases outside the gene matches: 4. The germline V gene has CDR1 MNHEY and CDR2 SMNVEV (reference sequence). CDR3 region: CASSLFGQGAAGNTIYF. DNA for the CDR3: TGTGCCAGCAGTTTATTTGGACAGGGGGCAGCTGGAAACACCATATATTTT.

V gene TRBV5-1 combines with J gene TRBJ2-5, with no clear D. Germline V gene sequence: CDR1 SGHRS, CDR2 YFSETQ. The V and J ends lost 5 bases and 1 base respectively, with 9 bases between them. CDR3 length: 13 residues. CDR3: CASRLVFQETQYF. The CDR3 bases are TGCGCCAGCAGACTGGTGTTCCAAGAGACCCAGTACTTC.

The V gene is TRBV5-6, the J gene TRBJ2-1; D call uncertain. The CDR3 sequence is 12 residues long. Germline CDR1 reads SGHDT; CDR2 reads YYEEEE. V was shortened by 3 bases and J by 9 bases, with 10 bases between the two germline ends. DNA for the CDR3: TGTGCCAGCAGCTCTAGAGGAGCTGAGCAGTTCTTC. Its translation is CASSSRGAEQFF. Based on the CDR3 plus reference TRBV5-6 and TRBJ2-1, the full variable domain is DAGVTQSPTHLIKTRGQQVTLRCSPKSGHDTVSWYQQALGQGPQFIFQYYEEEERQRGNFPDRFSGHQFPNYSSELNVNALLLGDSALYLCASSSRGAEQFFGPGTRLTVL.

The rearrangement links TRBV5-6 to TRBJ1-5; D remains unclear. CDR1 and CDR2 (germline): SGHDT, YYEEEE. Trimming cost V 0 bases and J 2 bases, with 9 bases left between them. This CDR3 has 15 amino acids. The CDR3 here is CASSLALAGNQPQHF. CDR3 nucleotides: TGTGCCAGCAGCTTGGCCCTAGCGGGCAATCAGCCCCAGCATTTT.

The chain is built from TRBV9 and TRBJ2-7; tentatively, D is TRBD2 (5 bases). Per the germline V gene, CDR1 is SGDLS and CDR2 is YYNGEE. Trimming took off 0 bases at V and 3 bases at J, with 10 bases between the two ends. This CDR3 is built from 14 residues. CDR3 protein: CASSVGLASYEQYF. In DNA form, the CDR3 reads TGTGCCAGCAGCGTAGGCCTAGCCAGCTACGAGCAGTACTTC.

This clone has only a few counts. As DNA, the CDR3 is TGTGCCAGCAGTTTACAGTCCGGGATGACGAATTCACCCCTCCACTTT. Amino acid sequence: CASSLQSGMTNSPLHF. The chain uses TRBV27 and TRBJ1-6; D is undetermined. Germline CDR1 is MNHEY and CDR2 is SMNVEV (reference sequence). Deletions cut 2 bases from V and 7 bases from J, with 15 bases between. This CDR3 region has 16 residues.

This chain links TRBV7-9 with TRBJ1-5; D perhaps matches TRBD1 (5 bases). The CDR3 length is 14 residues. CDR1 and CDR2 from the germline V gene are SEHNR and FQNEAQ (reference sequence). The V end was cut by 3 bases, the J end by 3 bases, with 9 bases between. CDR3 region: CASSFMGPNQPQHF. DNA of the CDR3: TGTGCCAGCAGCTTCATGGGGCCCAATCAGCCCCAGCATTTT.

The chain links TRBV7-9 to TRBJ1-1; 7 bases align to TRBD1. The CDR3 has 17 amino acids. V lost 4 bases, J lost 0 bases, and 11 bases stayed unmatched. Germline V lookup: CDR1 SEHNR, CDR2 FQNEAQ (reference sequence). CDR3 nucleotides: TGTGCCAGCAGCTCAGGCAATACAGGGGCCCTGAACACTGAAGCTTTCTTT. This translates into CASSSGNTGALNTEAFF.

This sequence joins TRBV28 and TRBJ1-2; a possible D gene is TRBD1 (5 bases). V lost 2 bases, J lost 3 bases, and 13 bases lay in between. The CDR3 is 15 residues long. In germline, CDR1 is MDHEN, CDR2 SYDVKM. The CDR3 DNA reads as TGTGCCAGCAGTTTACCCTCCACAGGCCACTATGGCTACACCTTC. It translates to CASSLPSTGHYGYTF.

There are a few counts of this clone. The chain recombines TRBV5-6 with TRBJ1-1, with TRBD1 as a possible D gene (5 bases). Germline V gene data show CDR1 as SGHDT and CDR2 as YYEEEE. V lost 3 bases to trimming and J lost 4 bases, with 16 bases between them. The CDR3 is 15 amino acids. CDR3: CASSWRRPGGTEAFF. The CDR3 nucleotides read TGTGCCAGCAGCTGGCGGCGCCCGGGGGGCACTGAAGCTTTCTTT.

The chain combines TRBV5-1 with TRBJ2-7; D possibly corresponds to TRBD1 (5 bases). This CDR3 is 14 amino acids long. Germline V CDR1 and CDR2: SGHRS, YFSETQ. Trimming removed 2 bases from V and 2 bases from J, with 11 bases in between. The CDR3 nucleotides read TGCGCCAGCAGCTTTGGCGCAGGGACCTACGAGCAGTACTTC. This translates into CASSFGAGTYEQYF.

The chain joins TRBV21-1 to TRBJ1-3. TRBV21-1 is listed as a pseudogene. The CDR3 loop spans 15 amino acids. The chain's CDR3 is CASGPGTHPGNTIYF. DNA for the CDR3: TGTGCCAGCGGGCCCGGGACTCACCCTGGAAACACCATATATTTT.

Only one count was recorded for this clone. The J gene is TRBJ2-1, the V gene TRBV10-3, with D unclear. The germline V and J ends were trimmed by 0 bases and 6 bases, with 12 bases remaining between them. The length of the CDR3 is 15 residues. Germline-derived CDR1 and CDR2 are ENHRY and SYGVKD. The CDR3 is CAISESPGSGNEQFF. The CDR3 bases are TGTGCCATCAGTGAGTCGCCGGGTTCCGGCAATGAGCAGTTCTTC.

The rearrangement joins TRBV29-1 to TRBJ1-2; 10 bases match TRBD1. The ends lost 4 bases at V and 7 bases at J; junction bases unmatched: 6. This CDR3 is built from 13 residues. The germline CDR1 and CDR2 sequences are SQVTM and ANQGSEA. The CDR3 DNA follows: TGCAGCGTTGGGGGACAGGGGTGGGGTGGCTACACCTTC. Translated: CSVGGQGWGGYTF. Together with reference TRBV29-1 and TRBJ1-2, the CDR3 gives the full variable domain: SAVISQKPSRDICQRGTSLTIQCQVDSQVTMMFWYRQQPGQSLTLIATANQGSEATYESGFVIDKFPISRPNLTFSTLTVSNMSPEDSSIYLCSVGGQGWGGYTFGSGTRLTVV.

This chain uses TRBV19 with TRBJ1-1; no definite D call. In germline, CDR1 is LNHDA, CDR2 SQIVND (reference sequence). V lost 5 bases and J 1 base, leaving 17 bases between the germline ends. The CDR3 length is 16 residues. The CDR3 spells CASSPRSQVKNTEAFF. The CDR3, as DNA: TGTGCCAGTAGTCCCCGCAGCCAGGTTAAGAACACTGAAGCTTTCTTT.

This clone was seen once. This chain links TRBV28 with TRBJ2-2, with TRBD1 matching over 10 bases. The ends lost 6 bases at V and 7 bases at J; junction bases unmatched: 14. In germline, CDR1 is MDHEN, CDR2 SYDVKM. This CDR3 comprises 17 residues. The CDR3 sequence is CASSESTWDRGDGELFF. The DNA for the CDR3 is TGTGCCAGCAGCGAAAGTACCTGGGACAGGGGCGACGGGGAGCTGTTTTTT.

The chain employs TRBV9 and TRBJ2-1, with 14 bases fitting TRBD2. This CDR3 has 16 residues. Germline V lookup: CDR1 SGDLS, CDR2 YYNGEE. V lost 3 bases to trimming and J lost 2 bases; unmatched junction nucleotides: 1. CDR3 sequence (DNA): TGTGCCAGCAGCGAGGGACTAGCGGGGGCCTACAATGAGCAGTTCTTC. This encodes CASSEGLAGAYNEQFF.

The chain combines TRBV11-3 with TRBJ1-6, with 8 bases identical to TRBD1. The CDR3 has 13 residues. V lost 10 bases and J lost 7; bases outside the gene matches: 6. Germline V lookup: CDR1 SGHNT, CDR2 YENEEA. This chain's CDR3 is CATADRVNSPLHF. The CDR3 nucleotides read TGTGCCACCGCGGACAGGGTGAATTCACCCCTCCACTTT.

This clone was counted between two and nine times. The rearrangement uses TRBV27 and TRBJ2-1; 9 bases are shared with TRBD2. Germline CDR1 reads MNHEY; CDR2 reads SMNVEV (reference sequence). V lost 6 bases, J lost 4 bases, and 4 bases stayed unmatched. This CDR3 spans 14 amino acids. DNA for the CDR3: TGTGCCAGCAGAATAGCGGGAGCTTACAATGAGCAGTTCTTC. Translating gives CASRIAGAYNEQFF.

The chain couples TRBV3-1 (or the pseudogene TRBV3-2) to TRBJ2-6; D is unresolved. The V end lost 5 bases, the J end lost 2 bases, and 10 bases lay between the germline ends. The CDR3 covers 15 residues. Germline CDR1 LGHDT, CDR2 YNNKEL (reference sequence). The chain's CDR3 is CASSDERTGANVLTF. For the CDR3, the DNA is TGTGCCAGCAGCGATGAGAGGACTGGGGCCAACGTCCTGACTTTC.

J is TRBJ1-2 and V is TRBV2; 8 bases are a match to TRBD1. J lost 2 bases, V lost 6 bases, and 5 bases had no gene match. The CDR3 runs to 14 residues. Germline V gene sequence: CDR1 SNHLY, CDR2 FYNNEI. The DNA for the CDR3 is TGTGCCAGCAGAACCGGGACAGGCAACTATGGCTACACCTTC. Amino acid sequence: CASRTGTGNYGYTF.

This clone has only one observation. The same CDR3 arises from other DNA sequences in this sample as well. The V and J genes are TRBV12-3 or TRBV12-4 and TRBJ2-7; 9 nucleotides agree with TRBD1. The CDR3 spans 13 residues. V dropped 6 bases and J dropped 3; count of bases not matched to a gene: 3. The CDR3 DNA reads TGTGCCAGCAGCTTGACAGGGGGCTACGAGCAGTACTTC. Protein product: CASSLTGGYEQYF.

This clone came up once. The rearrangement joins TRBV28 to TRBJ2-7; 11 bases map to TRBD2. The CDR3 has 15 residues. CDR1 is MDHEN and CDR2 is SYDVKM in the germline V gene. The junction had 5 bases not matched to a gene; V was cut back by 2 bases and J by 5 bases. The DNA for the CDR3 is TGTGCCAGCAGTTTAGTAGCGGGGGGGCCTGACGAGCAGTACTTC. It specifies CASSLVAGGPDEQYF. The whole variable domain, remainder taken from reference TRBV28 and TRBJ2-7, is DVKVTQSSRYLVKRTGEKVFLECVQDMDHENMFWYRQDPGLGLRLIYFSYDVKMKEKGDIPEGYSVSREKKERFSLILESASTNQTSMYLCASSLVAGGPDEQYFGPGTRLTVT.